These 29 T cell receptor beta chains share one sample of origin, sequenced in a study of Graves' ophthalmopathy and Graves' hyperthyroidism. Transcripts of RNA were the source for amplifying TCR beta CDR3 regions. HTBI-primed RT-PCR formed the first round, and a multiplex PCR formed the second. TCRdb re-derived calls from the multiplex PCR reads in MiXCR, one entry per CDR3 protein. The sample yields more than 550,000 distinct CDR3 sequences, over 40% seen once. Material for sequencing was peripheral blood. Receptors originate from an adult man with Graves' ophthalmopathy.

As concerns this clonotype: A much more abundant neighbour one base away suggests this may be a read error. The CDR3 bases are TGTGCCAGCAGCTTAGGGCAGGCCCGATTCTATGGCTACACCTTC. This gives the protein CASSLGQARFYGYTF. The V gene is TRBV7-2, the J gene TRBJ1-2; D is ambiguous. V gave up 1 base and J gave up 4 bases, with 13 bases separating them. The CDR3 is made up of 15 amino acids. Per germline, CDR1 SGHTA and CDR2 FQGNSA.

This clonotype appeared a few times. The chain recombines TRBV6-5 with TRBJ2-5; 9 nucleotides match TRBD2. V shed 1 base, J shed 5 bases, and the junction held 8 bases outside the gene matches. The CDR3 sequence is 16 residues long. Per the germline V gene, CDR1 is MNHEY and CDR2 is SVGAGI. The CDR3 DNA is TGTGCCAGCAGTTACTTCTTAGCGGGAGTGATGGAGACCCAGTACTTC. This gives the protein CASSYFLAGVMETQYF.

This clonotype has a count of ten or more. The rearrangement joins TRBV7-9 to TRBJ2-6, with D maybe TRBD1 (5 bases). Trimming shortened V by 5 bases and J by 3 bases, and 11 bases separated the two germline ends. Germline V gene data show CDR1 as SEHNR and CDR2 as FQNEAQ (reference sequence). CDR3 length equals 15 residues. The CDR3 loop is CASSLRVNGANVLTF. CDR3 sequence (DNA): TGTGCCAGCAGCCTCAGGGTAAATGGGGCCAACGTCCTGACTTTC.

This clonotype was observed at least ten times. The chain employs TRBV20-1 and TRBJ1-5; the D is unclear. Germline CDR1 reads DFQATT; CDR2 reads SNEGSKA (reference sequence). V shed 2 bases and J shed 6 bases, with 11 bases lying between them. The CDR3 sequence is 13 residues long. Here the CDR3 DNA reads TGCAGTGCTAGATCTGATTTGGGTCAGCCCCAGCATTTT. Amino acid sequence: CSARSDLGQPQHF.

This chain uses TRBV7-9 with TRBJ1-1; D is unresolved. The CDR3 length is 12 residues. CDR1 SEHNR and CDR2 FQNEAQ come from the germline V gene (reference sequence). Trimming removed 1 base at V and 7 bases at J, with 7 bases between. CDR3 DNA: TGTGCCAGCAGCTTAGTAGGATATGAAGCTTTCTTT. This sequence encodes CASSLVGYEAFF.

This clonotype was counted only a few times. Its ends do not fully match the called genes, so a read error is possible. This chain connects TRBV29-1 to TRBJ1-2; no firm D call. The CDR3 totals 13 residues. Germline assignment: CDR1 SQVTM and CDR2 ANQGSEA. In nucleotides, the CDR3 is TGCAACGTTGAGGTTGCTCTAAACTATGGCTACACCTTC. Translated, it gives CNVEVALNYGYTF.

This clonotype has more than one count but fewer than ten. Written as DNA, the CDR3 is TGCGCCAGTACGTCAGGTGCAACTAATGAAAAACTGTTTTTT. Translating gives CASTSGATNEKLFF. The rearrangement joins TRBV5-1 to TRBJ1-4; D is undetermined. The V gene's germline CDR1 is SGHRS and CDR2 YFSETQ. V lost 8 bases, J lost 0 bases, and 11 bases lay in between. The CDR3 contains 14 residues.

With respect to this clonotype: Compared with germline, one end of the junction differs, possibly owing to a read error. V and J are TRBV10-3 and TRBJ2-7, with 12 bases lining up with TRBD2. Germline CDR1 reads ENHRY; CDR2 reads SYGVKD. This CDR3 spans 17 amino acids. CDR3 sequence reads: CASSEGPLAGGPYEQYF. In nucleotides, the CDR3 is TGTGCCAGCAGTGAAGGTCCTCTAGCGGGAGGGCCCTACGAGCAGTACTTC.

This clonotype was picked up many times. This sequence joins TRBV11-3 and TRBJ2-6; the D is unclear. Germline V gene data show CDR1 as SGHNT and CDR2 as YENEEA. V was shortened by 4 bases and J by 0 bases, with 10 bases between the two germline ends. The CDR3 has 16 residues. This chain's CDR3 is CASSSSLSSGANVLTF. The CDR3 coding sequence is TGTGCCAGCAGCTCATCTCTCAGCTCTGGGGCCAACGTCCTGACTTTC. Full variable domain (rest looked up from reference TRBV11-3 and TRBJ2-6): EAGVVQSPRYKIIEKKQPVAFWCNPISGHNTLYWYLQNLGQGPELLIRYENEEAVDDSQLPKDRFSAERLKGVDSTLKIQPAELGDSAVYLCASSSSLSSGANVLTFGAGSRLTVL.

The chain is built from TRBV30 and TRBJ1-1; maybe TRBD1 (6 bases). The CDR3 is 13 residues long. V dropped 0 bases and J dropped 7 bases, with 12 bases sitting between them. From germline, CDR1 is GTSNPN and CDR2 SVGIG (reference sequence). The CDR3 sequence: CAWSVGQGSEAFF. CDR3 nucleotides: TGTGCCTGGAGTGTAGGTCAGGGGAGTGAAGCTTTCTTT.

In the case of this clonotype: An end of the junction does not agree with germline; a read error may underlie this. The chain employs TRBV7-9 and TRBJ1-1; tentative D call: TRBD1 (5 bases). CDR3 length: 15 amino acids. The germline V gene has CDR1 SEHNR and CDR2 FQNEAQ (reference sequence). The CDR3 spells CSSSAEDTGDTEAFF. The DNA for the CDR3 is TGTTCCAGCAGCGCCGAGGACACGGGCGACACTGAAGCTTTCTTT.

Concerning this clonotype: The CDR3 does not close with the conserved phenylalanine or tryptophan, likely indicating a read error. No DNA is shown, since the ends of the CDR3 on it are uncertain; the CDR3 is the one TCRdb lists. V gene TRBV24-1 combines with J gene TRBJ2-6; the table assigns TRBD1, which was not confirmed against the DNA. Germline lookup yields CDR1 KGHDR and CDR2 SFDVKD. Counting both end residues, the CDR3 totals 11 amino acids. CDR3 region: CATSDSGTPDA.

In its sample, this clonotype was seen many times. V gene TRBV2 combines with J gene TRBJ1-5; no reliable D call. The CDR3 length is 17 residues. CDR1 is SNHLY, CDR2 FYNNEI, per germline. Trimming took 5 bases from V and 0 from J, leaving 17 bases between them. The CDR3 loop reads CASSKGYRPHSNQPQHF. The CDR3 DNA reads TGTGCCAGCAGTAAAGGGTATAGACCACATAGCAATCAGCCCCAGCATTTT.

The sample holds many counts of this clonotype. The chain joins TRBV7-8 to TRBJ1-5; TRBD1 is a possible D gene (5 bases). V was shortened by 3 bases and J by 4 bases, with 10 bases between the two germline ends. Germline V lookup: CDR1 SGHVS, CDR2 FQNEAQ. The CDR3 has 14 residues. CDR3: CASSFRDPNQPQHF. DNA for the CDR3: TGTGCCAGCAGCTTCCGGGACCCAAATCAGCCCCAGCATTTT.

V usage is TRBV20-1 and J usage is TRBJ1-2; 8 nucleotides match TRBD1. The CDR3 runs 14 residues. Trimming cost V 5 bases and J 6 bases; bases outside gene matches: 11. CDR1 and CDR2 from the germline V gene are DFQATT and SNEGSKA (reference sequence). The CDR3 nucleotides read TGCAGTGCTCTAAGGCCAGGGGGCGGGAATGGCTACACCTTC. Translating gives CSALRPGGGNGYTF.

This chain uses TRBV10-3 with TRBJ2-2; 7 bases align to TRBD1. From germline, CDR1 is ENHRY and CDR2 SYGVKD. Trimming at V came to 10 bases and at J to 4 bases, leaving 6 bases not matched to a gene. CDR3 length: 13 amino acids. This chain's CDR3 is CASEGQITGELFF. CDR3 coding DNA: TGTGCCAGCGAGGGACAGATCACCGGGGAGCTGTTTTTT.

There are a few counts of this clonotype. The rearrangement links TRBV20-1 to TRBJ2-7, with D possibly matching TRBD2 (5 bases). V was pared by 2 bases and J by 4 bases, with 15 bases between. The CDR3 is 14 residues long. CDR1 is DFQATT and CDR2 is SNEGSKA in the germline V gene (reference sequence). Here the CDR3 DNA reads TGCAGTGCTAGAAATCCTGAGGGAGTTTACGAGCAGTACTTC. Its translation: CSARNPEGVYEQYF.

This clonotype showed up many times. V is TRBV20-1 and J is TRBJ1-2; D not certain. V gave up 0 bases and J gave up 4 bases, with 12 bases separating them. The CDR3 consists of 14 residues. The V gene's germline CDR1 is DFQATT and CDR2 SNEGSKA (reference sequence). The CDR3: CSARDRSTLYGYTF. The CDR3 DNA sequence: TGCAGTGCTAGAGATCGTAGCACGCTCTATGGCTACACCTTC.

On this clonotype itself: A much larger clone differs from this one at a single base, so this may be a read error. V is TRBV20-1 and J is TRBJ1-5; possible D gene TRBD1, 5 bases. The germline CDR1 and CDR2 sequences are DFQATT and SNEGSKA (reference sequence). This CDR3 comprises 12 residues. The V end lost 3 bases, the J end lost 5 bases, and 8 bases lay between the germline ends. The CDR3 protein is CSASGADQPQHF. DNA of the CDR3: TGCAGTGCTAGTGGGGCGGATCAGCCCCAGCATTTT.

This clonotype was seen many times. This rearrangement joins TRBV6-5 to TRBJ2-5, with D maybe TRBD2 (6 bases). CDR1 is MNHEY, CDR2 SVGAGI, per germline. V lost 6 bases and J lost 6, with 14 bases in between. This CDR3 is built from 13 residues. The CDR3 here is CASRTGVPQTQYF. The CDR3 DNA reads as TGTGCCAGCAGGACGGGAGTCCCCCAGACCCAGTACTTC.

J is TRBJ1-5 and V is TRBV2; maybe TRBD1 (5 bases). Trimming took 4 bases from V and 5 from J, leaving 12 bases between them. This CDR3 comprises 14 residues. In germline, CDR1 is SNHLY, CDR2 FYNNEI. The CDR3 region has the DNA TGTGCCAGCAGTGCCAGGGACCTTCATCAGCCCCAGCATTTT. It yields the protein CASSARDLHQPQHF.

The CDR3 coding sequence is TGTGCCTGGAGCGGACAGGTTTCACCCCTCCACTTT. Its translation is CAWSGQVSPLHF. The genes are TRBV30 and TRBJ1-6, with TRBD1 identical over 7 bases. The length of the CDR3 is 12 residues. The germline V gene encodes CDR1 GTSNPN and CDR2 SVGIG (reference sequence). After removal of 3 bases from V and 9 bases from J, the junction contained 2 bases not matched to a gene.

For this clonotype: A single base separates this from a much larger clone, so it may be a read error. The chain couples TRBV12-3 or TRBV12-4 to TRBJ2-7, with a possible D match to TRBD2 (5 bases). The CDR3 has 11 residues. CDR3 coding DNA: TGTGCCAGCAGTTCGGGGAGCGAGCAGCACTTC. The encoded protein is CASSSGSEQHF.

This chain links TRBV25-1 with TRBJ2-7; TRBD1 matches 9 bases. The CDR3 extends over 16 amino acids. Germline V gives CDR1 MGHDK, CDR2 SYGVNS. The junction had 7 bases not matched to a gene; V was cut back by 3 bases and J by 1 base. The CDR3 sequence is CASSESMGTGSYEQYF. DNA of the CDR3: TGTGCCAGCAGTGAGTCCATGGGGACAGGGTCCTACGAGCAGTACTTC.

The rearrangement joins TRBV5-1 to TRBJ2-2; either TRBD1 or TRBD2 may supply D (6 bases each). Germline loops: CDR1 SGHRS, CDR2 YFSETQ. V was shortened by 4 bases and J by 6 bases, with 22 bases between the two germline ends. The CDR3 totals 17 residues. The CDR3 DNA reads TGCGCCAGCAGCCACCCCCGGGGGCAGGGTTCATCCGGGGAGCTGTTTTTT. It specifies CASSHPRGQGSSGELFF. The whole variable domain, remainder taken from reference TRBV5-1 and TRBJ2-2, is KAGVTQTPRYLIKTRGQQVTLSCSPISGHRSVSWYQQTPGQGLQFLFEYFSETQRNKGNFPGRFSGRQFSNSRSEMNVSTLELGDSALYLCASSHPRGQGSSGELFFGEGSRLTVL.

For this clonotype: This likely comes from a read error, as the CDR3 has no conserved phenylalanine or tryptophan at its end. The gene calls are TRBV6-2 or TRBV6-3 and TRBJ2-7; the D gene could be TRBD1 or TRBD2 (5 bases each). This CDR3 spans 15 amino acids. Trimming took 0 bases from V and 3 from J, leaving 12 bases between them. Germline lookup yields CDR1 MNHEY and CDR2 SVGEGT. The CDR3 sequence is CASSYSTRGDYEQYL. CDR3 bases: TGTGCCAGCAGTTACTCGACCCGGGGCGACTACGAGCAGTACCTC.

The chain links TRBV10-2 to TRBJ2-7; 9 nucleotides match TRBD2. The CDR3 totals 15 residues. The germline V gene has CDR1 WSHSY and CDR2 SAAADI. With 4 bases clipped from V and 4 bases from J, the junction kept 8 bases outside the gene matches. The CDR3 is CASSGQGLAGYEQYF. Written as DNA, the CDR3 is TGCGCCAGCAGTGGACAGGGACTAGCTGGTTACGAGCAGTACTTC.

This clonotype was seen more than once but under ten times. The V and J genes are TRBV20-1 and TRBJ2-2; TRBD2 matches at 11 bases. V gave up 4 bases and J gave up 3 bases; unmatched junction bases: 7. Germline V gives CDR1 DFQATT, CDR2 SNEGSKA (reference sequence). This CDR3 has 16 amino acids. The CDR3 reads CSAKLLAGEYTGELFF. The CDR3 region has the DNA TGCAGTGCTAAACTACTAGCGGGAGAATACACCGGGGAGCTGTTTTTT.

The chain couples TRBV6-6 to TRBJ1-5, with unresolved D. V lost 1 base, J lost 0 bases, and 10 bases lay in between. The CDR3 consists of 16 residues. Per germline, CDR1 MNHNY and CDR2 SVGAGI (reference sequence). The CDR3 sequence: CASSYLPNYSNQPQHF. The CDR3 nucleotides read TGTGCCAGCAGTTACTTACCTAATTATAGCAATCAGCCCCAGCATTTT.